This T cell receptor beta chain was profiled in a study of control samples from healthy donors and cancer patients. The table came from immunoSEQ multiplex PCR; TCRdb's copy has only in-frame clones and leaves some out. The sample consists of roughly 200,000 clones, roughly 94% of them appearing once. CDR1 is SEHNR and CDR2 is FQNEAQ in the germline V gene (reference sequence). Trimming took 5 bases from V and 6 from J, leaving 17 bases between them. The CDR3 runs to 15 residues. The chain carries TRBV7-9 and TRBJ2-1, with D possibly matching TRBD2 (5 bases). The TCR originated in a man in his fifties or sixties in good health. Sequenced: blood. CDR3 amino acids: CASSPWVIATNEQFF. CDR3 coding DNA: TGTGCCAGCAGCCCCTGGGTTATAGCGACCAATGAGCAGTTCTTC.